This T cell receptor beta chain was identified during a study of T cells in Graves' hyperthyroidism and ophthalmopathy. This clonotype was detected a few times. What it binds is not known. Germline CDR1 reads SGHRS; CDR2 reads YFSETQ. CDR3 length equals 14 residues. Trimming at V came to 4 bases and at J to 4 bases, leaving 5 bases not matched to a gene. Researchers took RNA transcripts and amplified the TCR beta CDR3 regions from them. A first-round RT-PCR of the TCR CDR3 used the HTBI primer set. From the multiplex PCR reads, TCRdb called clonotypes with MiXCR, one entry per CDR3 protein. The data contain 500,000 to 650,000 distinct CDR3 sequences, 15% to 20% of them singletons. Findings and caveats of the study: A median 6.5 months before onset, the model predicted ophthalmopathy.

The clonotype originates from a man aged 35-49 years with Graves' ophthalmopathy. This chain connects TRBV5-1 to TRBJ1-1; 9 nucleotides agree with TRBD1. Sequencing input: blood. Here the CDR3 reads CASSILTGGTEAFF. The CDR3 DNA follows: TGCGCCAGCAGCATACTGACAGGGGGCACTGAAGCTTTCTTT.